The clone carrying this TCR beta chain has a count of ten or more. Its matching antigen is unknown. This specimen belongs to a study of response to subunit inactivated influenza vaccine. General study findings and limits: Each seasonal flu vaccination may recruit only limited new T cells, authors suggested.

TCRdb redid the calling of the RT-PCR reads with MiXCR, one entry per CDR3 protein. The repertoire has more than 550,000 distinct CDR3 sequences, 10% to 15% of them found once; the top ten carry roughly 10%. CDR3 length: 16 residues. V dropped 2 bases and J dropped 5; count of bases not matched to a gene: 5. The V gene's germline CDR1 is ENHRY and CDR2 SYGVKD. The genes are TRBV10-3 and TRBJ2-1; 11 bases align to TRBD2. The sequence was collected from a man aged 50-59 years who received an inactivated influenza vaccine. The sequences come from PBMCs from blood, collected on the day of vaccination. The CDR3 is CAISEKATSGDNEQFF. The CDR3 DNA reads TGTGCCATCAGTGAGAAGGCGACTAGCGGGGACAATGAGCAGTTCTTC.